This T cell receptor beta chain derives from a study of shared T cell receptors in the human thymus (dated by TCRdb to about 2021). For the study in its entirety: The study examined how self-reactive, shared T-cell receptor alpha chains are generated in the human thymus.

The library relied on the immunoSEQ multiplex PCR assay. TCRdb took over this immuneACCESS table, retaining in-frame rearrangements with V and J assigned. Such tables are incomplete; in checked studies, under half of the missing clones stem from an unresolved V gene, and the remainder is unexplained. This sample gives over 650,000 clones in total; around 87% of them show up just once. The top ten hold approximately 0.0097% of the sample. CDR1 SGHRS and CDR2 YFSETQ were looked up in the germline V gene. Clipping removes 2 bases from V and 5 bases from J, with 10 as the unmatched junction base count. Inclusive of the bounding cysteine and phenylalanine, the CDR3 is 16 residues long. Just the 48-base CDR3 DNA is kept, in frame starting at base 1. With regard to this clone: Its cognate antigen has yet to be identified. Nothing much larger sits one base from this clone, and base qualities are not available.

This same sample was also taken into another study, of human thymus T cells. As described in the second report: Immunologically healthy infants undergoing open corrective cardiac surgery for congenital heart defects in Finland were used as donors. The thymus tissue came from surgical resects taken out during corrective cardiac surgery. Usage of V and J gene segments appeared to be biased in both the thymic and the peripheral blood repertoires. Highly overlapping thymic TCR repertoires among unrelated individuals were reported in the related research. The study described the TCR alpha and beta repertoires in about eight infant thymus samples and a few matching peripheral blood samples. The infant donors were roughly 7 to 244 days old, and the cohort included about 6 males and a couple of females. Thymocytes were released mechanically from tissue and stored at -70 °C as pellets of about 8.5-31 million cells. A QIAsymphony instrument was used to extract genomic DNA from frozen cell pellets. The immunoSEQ multiplex PCR assay was used to amplify the TCRB and TCRAD loci from a standardized amount of quality-controlled genomic DNA. Amplicons spanned the V(D)J region at a length sufficient to cover the CDR3 and identify V and J genes. The amplicons were sequenced on an Illumina platform via the commercial immunoSEQ service. Primer bias and sequencing errors were corrected as previously described, and TCRAD and TCRB definitions were based on the IMGT database. Repertoires were analysed with immunoSEQ Analyzer 3.0 and VDJTools, covering basic statistics, V/J segment usage, diversity estimates, rarefaction and pairwise overlap. To estimate diversity, the Chao1, ChaoE, Efron-Thisted, Shannon and inverse Simpson indices were applied, and diversity was also estimated on datasets down-sampled to the smallest sample. Repertoire overlap was assessed by strict matching of CDR3 nucleotide sequence, V gene and J gene, and clustering was done by Jaccard-based multidimensional scaling. On average, about 800,000 unique TCRB clonotypes were obtained from thymus samples, compared with about 84,000 from blood samples.

The sequencing input was thymocytes. In this chain, TRBV5-1 is recombined with TRBJ2-5; 9 bases in between match TRBD2. The clonotype comes from a boy less than two years old with a congenital heart defect. Donor details come from another sample of the same person, matched by shared clones. The base sequence is TGCGCCAGCAGCTTCCTGCGCGGCGGGGGGGCGGAGACCCAGTACTTC. This yields the protein CASSFLRGGGAETQYF.